One and the same sample provided the 30 T cell receptor beta chains below, sequenced in a study of T cell repertoires in cytomegalovirus infection. TCRdb re-called the reads with MiXCR, one entry per CDR3 protein. This sample has nearly 650,000 distinct CDR3 sequences, with around 24% found just once. Sequenced sample: CD8+ T cells from PBMCs. These receptors originate from a human donor in good health (CMV status not recorded). Some clones in this sample may be carry-over from other donors' samples.

Points on this clonotype: Since a much larger clone is just one base distant, this may be a read error. The V gene is TRBV7-6, the J gene TRBJ2-1, with D possibly being TRBD2 (6 bases). This CDR3 contains 16 residues. CDR1 SGHVS and CDR2 FNYEAQ come from the germline V gene. This chain's CDR3 is CASSAGGARGCNEQFF. The CDR3 DNA follows: TGTGCTAGCAGCGCAGGAGGGGCTCGCGGGTGCAATGAGCAGTTCTTC.

Ten or more counts support this clonotype. V is TRBV7-9 and J is TRBJ1-1; 7 nucleotides agree with TRBD1. The CDR3 loop spans 15 amino acids. Losses at the gene ends were 1 base for V and 1 base for J; bases not matched to a gene: 3. Germline V gene lookup returns CDR1 SEHNR and CDR2 FQNEAQ (reference sequence). CDR3 residues: CASSLETGQNTEAFF. Here the CDR3 DNA reads TGTGCCAGCAGCTTAGAGACAGGGCAGAACACTGAAGCTTTCTTT.

This clonotype has just one count. This chain links TRBV9 with TRBJ2-3; perhaps TRBD2 as D (7 bases). CDR3 length: 14 residues. The germline CDR1 and CDR2 sequences are SGDLS and YYNGEE. With 0 bases removed from V and 4 bases from J, the gap between germline ends came to 9 bases. CDR3 coding DNA: TGTGCCAGCAGCGTAGGGGGGGGGCCAGATACGCAGTATTTT. Translation: CASSVGGGPDTQYF.

The table lists this clonotype with many counts. This sequence joins TRBV7-2 and TRBJ2-3; D remains unclear. V gave up 4 bases and J gave up 2 bases, with 1 base separating them. Germline CDR1 reads SGHTA; CDR2 reads FQGNSA. CDR3 length: 11 residues. CDR3 loop: CASSSTDTQYF. The CDR3 nucleotides read TGTGCCAGCAGCTCCACAGATACGCAGTATTTT.

V and J are TRBV29-1 and TRBJ2-2; tentative D call: TRBD2 (6 bases). V gave up 6 bases and J gave up 6 bases, with 14 bases separating them. The CDR3 covers 13 residues. Germline CDR1 reads SQVTM; CDR2 reads ANQGSEA. CDR3 amino acids: CSVSGGYAGELFF. DNA of the CDR3: TGCAGCGTCTCCGGGGGTTACGCCGGGGAGCTGTTTTTT.

This clonotype was counted at least ten times. V is TRBV6-2 or TRBV6-3 and J is TRBJ1-5; no firm D call. Trimming removed 0 bases at V and 5 bases at J, with 8 bases between. The CDR3 length is 14 residues. Germline V gives CDR1 MNHEY, CDR2 SVGEGT. The CDR3 DNA sequence: TGTGCCAGCAGTTACTCGATGGGGTATCAGCCCCAGCATTTT. This encodes CASSYSMGYQPQHF.

This clonotype was seen a few times. This chain connects TRBV20-1 to TRBJ2-7; D perhaps matches TRBD2 (6 bases). The V gene's germline CDR1 is DFQATT and CDR2 SNEGSKA (reference sequence). The V end was cut by 4 bases, the J end by 6 bases, with 19 bases between. This CDR3 is 14 amino acids long. This CDR3 reads CSAKPREPSSEQYF. Here the CDR3 DNA reads TGCAGTGCTAAGCCCCGGGAGCCGAGCTCCGAGCAGTACTTC.

CDR3 in amino acids: CASSFQGLTDTQYF. The CDR3 nucleotides read TGTGCCAGCAGTTTTCAGGGGTTGACAGATACGCAGTATTTT. The chain uses TRBV12-3 or TRBV12-4 and TRBJ2-3, with D possibly TRBD1 on 6 matching bases. This CDR3 region has 14 residues. V lost 3 bases and J 3 bases, leaving 10 bases between the germline ends.

This clonotype was observed a handful of times. The V call is TRBV7-9, the J call TRBJ2-7; the match to TRBD2 covers 11 bases. The CDR3 length is 17 residues. Germline values: CDR1 SEHNR, CDR2 FQNEAQ (reference sequence). The J segment lost 0 bases and the V segment lost 4 bases, leaving 8 bases of the junction unmatched. Here the CDR3 reads CASSSLAGGLSSYEQYF. CDR3 nucleotides: TGTGCCAGCAGCTCTCTAGCGGGGGGCTTGAGCTCCTACGAGCAGTACTTC. The whole variable domain, filled in from reference TRBV7-9 and TRBJ2-7, reads DTGVSQNPRHKITKRGQNVTFRCDPISEHNRLYWYRQTLGQGPEFLTYFQNEAQLEKSRLLSDRFSAERPKGSFSTLEIQRTEQGDSAMYLCASSSLAGGLSSYEQYFGPGTRLTVT.

On this clonotype: It is likely a read error, because the conserved phenylalanine at the end of the CDR3 is missing. CDR3 protein: CASSAQQGREAFS. The CDR3 nucleotides read TGTGCCAGCAGCGCCCAACAGGGGAGGGAAGCTTTCTCT. This chain links TRBV9 with TRBJ1-1, with TRBD1 matching 7 bases. V lost 3 bases, J lost 8 bases, and 7 bases stayed unmatched. CDR1 SGDLS and CDR2 YYNGEE come from the germline V gene. This CDR3 contains 13 residues.

V gene TRBV6-2 or TRBV6-3 combines with J gene TRBJ2-7; 9 bases fit TRBD1. Per germline, CDR1 MNHEY and CDR2 SVGEGT. V was pared by 5 bases and J by 2 bases, with 4 bases of the junction left unmatched. CDR3 length: 14 residues. CDR3 in DNA: TGTGCCAGCAGTCTACAGGGGGCTGCCTACGAGCAGTACGTC. Translating gives CASSLQGAAYEQYV.

The chain recombines TRBV5-6 with TRBJ1-2; unclear D gene. This CDR3 has 13 amino acids. Between the trimmed V and J ends, which lost 3 bases and 4 bases, there was a span of 10 bases. Germline V CDR1 and CDR2: SGHDT, YYEEEE. CDR3 coding DNA: TGTGCCAGCAGCTCCGACATTCTCTATGGCTACACCTTC. It codes for CASSSDILYGYTF.

CDR3: CSARLGSGELFF. The CDR3 DNA reads TGCAGCGCTAGACTAGGATCCGGGGAGCTGTTTTTT. The V call is TRBV29-1, the J call TRBJ2-2; tentative D call: TRBD2 (6 bases). Between the trimmed V and J ends, which lost 7 bases and 6 bases, there was a span of 12 bases. Germline CDR1 is SQVTM and CDR2 is ANQGSEA. This CDR3 has 12 residues.

Many counts were recorded for this clonotype. The chain combines TRBV6-2 or TRBV6-3 with TRBJ2-2, with a weak D call TRBD2 (5 bases). Between the trimmed V and J ends, which lost 5 bases and 7 bases, there was a span of 8 bases. Germline assignment: CDR1 MNHEY and CDR2 SVGEGT. This CDR3 is built from 12 residues. The DNA for the CDR3 is TGTGCCAGCAGTGACGGAGGCGGGGAGCTGTTTTTT. It translates to CASSDGGGELFF.

The table lists this clonotype with many counts. The CDR3 loop is CASRPAGGLNEQYF. CDR3 coding DNA: TGTGCCAGCCGTCCTGCAGGGGGGCTTAACGAGCAGTACTTC. The chain employs TRBV7-9 and TRBJ2-7, with D possibly being TRBD1 (7 bases). CDR3 size: 14 residues. Germline V CDR1 and CDR2: SEHNR, FQNEAQ (reference sequence). Deletions cut 8 bases from V and 5 bases from J, with 19 bases between.

This clonotype occurred a few times. The chain employs TRBV13 and TRBJ2-2; 7 bases line up with TRBD1. The CDR3 runs to 16 residues. Germline lookup yields CDR1 PRHDT and CDR2 FYEKMQ (reference sequence). The V and J ends lost 3 bases and 5 bases, in that order; junction bases with no gene match: 9. The CDR3 region is CASSFLDRDTTGELFF. DNA of the CDR3: TGTGCCAGCAGCTTTCTAGACAGGGACACTACCGGGGAGCTGTTTTTT.

This clonotype was observed a handful of times. The genes are TRBV28 and TRBJ2-2; TRBD2 agrees at 13 bases. The germline gives CDR1 MDHEN, CDR2 SYDVKM. The CDR3 has 20 residues. V lost 6 bases, J lost 4 bases, and 17 bases stayed unmatched. CDR3 amino acids: CASSRGGLAGENWGTGELFF. CDR3 coding DNA: TGTGCCAGCAGCCGTGGCGGACTAGCGGGGGAAAACTGGGGCACCGGGGAGCTGTTTTTT.

The sample holds a few counts of this clonotype. J is TRBJ2-1 and V is TRBV20-1, with D possibly being TRBD1 (6 bases). Germline V gives CDR1 DFQATT, CDR2 SNEGSKA (reference sequence). The CDR3 is made up of 16 amino acids. Trimming removed 3 bases from V and 6 bases from J, with 21 bases in between. CDR3 loop: CSASPETRGNFNEQFF. The CDR3 DNA follows: TGCAGTGCTAGTCCGGAAACTAGGGGGAATTTCAATGAGCAGTTCTTC.

In its sample, this clonotype was seen a few times. V gene TRBV20-1 combines with J gene TRBJ1-2; a weak D match, TRBD1 (6 bases). CDR1 is DFQATT and CDR2 is SNEGSKA in the germline V gene (reference sequence). The CDR3 is 13 amino acids. Trimming left V 1 base short and J 7 bases short, with 13 bases between. The CDR3 DNA follows: TGCAGTGCTAGAGTAGGGGGGCCAGTTGGCTACACCTTC. Its protein is CSARVGGPVGYTF.

In this sample, this clonotype turned up a few times. The rearrangement joins TRBV19 to TRBJ1-4; tentative D call: TRBD1 (6 bases). In germline, CDR1 is LNHDA, CDR2 SQIVND (reference sequence). CDR3 size: 14 residues. Trimming took off 3 bases at V and 8 bases at J, with 13 bases between the two ends. For the CDR3, the DNA is TGTGCCAGTAGTATTATGGACAGCGGGGAAAAACTGTTTTTT. Translated, it gives CASSIMDSGEKLFF.

This clonotype was seen a handful of times. The rearrangement links TRBV10-2 to TRBJ2-7, with D tentatively TRBD1 or TRBD2 (5 bases each). The CDR3 totals 13 residues. Germline CDR1 WSHSY, CDR2 SAAADI. Between the trimmed V and J ends, which lost 7 bases and 3 bases, there was a span of 13 bases. The chain's CDR3 is CASTPGTGYEQYV. The DNA for the CDR3 is TGCGCCAGCACCCCCGGGACCGGCTACGAGCAGTACGTC.

The chain combines TRBV27 with TRBJ1-2, with a weak D call TRBD1 (6 bases). The V end was cut by 0 bases, the J end by 5 bases, with 19 bases between. The CDR3 runs to 17 residues. CDR1 is MNHEY and CDR2 is SMNVEV in the germline V gene (reference sequence). As DNA, the CDR3 is TGTGCCAGCAGTTTATCAGACGGGGGCCGCAGGTGGTATGGCTACACCTTC. Translating gives CASSLSDGGRRWYGYTF.

V gene TRBV29-1 combines with J gene TRBJ1-3; no firm D call. V was trimmed by 3 bases and J by 14 bases, leaving 17 bases between them. CDR1 SQVTM and CDR2 ANQGSEA come from the germline V gene. The CDR3 runs 12 residues. The CDR3 sequence: CSVDDGIGPLYF. The CDR3 region has the DNA TGCAGCGTTGACGACGGGATAGGCCCCTTATATTTT.

V gene TRBV7-9 combines with J gene TRBJ2-2, with D possibly TRBD2 on 6 matching bases. The CDR3 has 13 amino acids. Germline V CDR1 and CDR2: SEHNR, FQNEAQ (reference sequence). Trimming stripped 9 bases from V and 4 bases from J, with 12 bases between. CDR3 sequence (DNA): TGTGCCAGTGGGACTTTCCTCACCGGGGAGCTGTTTTTT. Residues: CASGTFLTGELFF. Full variable domain (rest looked up from reference TRBV7-9 and TRBJ2-2): DTGVSQNPRHKITKRGQNVTFRCDPISEHNRLYWYRQTLGQGPEFLTYFQNEAQLEKSRLLSDRFSAERPKGSFSTLEIQRTEQGDSAMYLCASGTFLTGELFFGEGSRLTVL.

This clonotype has at least ten counts. The junction does not match germline at one end; this may be a read error. V usage is TRBV7-7 and J usage is TRBJ2-3; TRBD2 might be the D (6 bases). The V gene's germline CDR1 is SSHAT and CDR2 FNYEAQ (reference sequence). CDR3 size: 15 residues. The CDR3 DNA reads TGTGCTAGCAGCTTACGGGGAGGCGGCACAGATACGCAGTATTTT. This codes for CASSLRGGGTDTQYF.

The chain recombines TRBV2 with TRBJ2-7; 7 bases fit TRBD1. CDR1 and CDR2 from the germline V gene are SNHLY and FYNNEI. V was pared by 6 bases and J by 3 bases, with 5 bases of the junction left unmatched. This CDR3 is 13 amino acids long. The CDR3 region is CASRPGQNYEQYV. CDR3 nucleotides: TGTGCCAGCAGGCCGGGACAGAACTACGAGCAGTACGTC.

The sample holds one count of this clonotype. It may be a read error: a sequence one base away is much more abundant. This chain connects TRBV7-6 to TRBJ2-7, with D tentatively TRBD1 or TRBD2 (5 bases each). This CDR3 is built from 15 residues. Germline CDR1 reads SGHVS; CDR2 reads FNYEAQ. The ends were cut back, 4 bases at V and 1 base at J, with 14 bases in the middle. CDR3 amino acids: CASSSAGTLSYEQYF. The DNA of the CDR3 is TGTGCCAGCAGCTCGGCCGGGACCCTGTCCTACGAGCAGTACTTC.

The gene calls are TRBV7-3 and TRBJ2-3; the D call may be TRBD1 or TRBD2 (6 bases each). The CDR3 extends over 15 amino acids. The germline V gene has CDR1 SGHTA and CDR2 FQGTGA. The ends were cut back, 5 bases at V and 4 bases at J, with 16 bases in the middle. The chain's CDR3 is CASSLSGARADTQYF. The CDR3 DNA reads as TGTGCCAGCAGCCTCTCGGGGGCGAGGGCAGATACGCAGTATTTT.

This clonotype was observed a few times. The CDR3 sequence: CASSYAGEGYEQYV. The CDR3 coding sequence is TGTGCCAGCAGTTACGCCGGGGAGGGATACGAGCAGTACGTC. The chain couples TRBV6-2 or TRBV6-3 to TRBJ2-7, with 7 nucleotides matching TRBD2. The CDR3 totals 14 residues. Germline CDR1 and CDR2: MNHEY and SVGEGT. The junction had 5 bases not matched to a gene; V was cut back by 2 bases and J by 4 bases.

This clonotype has only a few counts. CDR3 protein: CATRGAGANVLTF. In DNA, the CDR3 is TGTGCCACCAGGGGCGCAGGGGCCAACGTCCTGACTTTC. V and J are TRBV28 and TRBJ2-6; D is possibly TRBD1 (6 bases). Trimming shortened V by 10 bases and J by 4 bases, and 11 bases separated the two germline ends. Germline V gene lookup returns CDR1 MDHEN and CDR2 SYDVKM. The CDR3 spans 13 residues.